This T cell receptor beta chain was sequenced during a study of T-cell reconstitution after alpha-beta-depleted transplantation in children. Study conclusions and caveats: Two months or so post-transplant, alpha-beta T cells reportedly derived from several hundred expanded graft clones. For some patients, TCRbeta diversity was high at day 60 because of recipient T cells and thymic progenitors that survived.

Germline-derived CDR1 and CDR2 are MNHNS and SASEGT. The CDR3 runs to 14 residues. With V trimmed by 5 bases and J by 5 bases, 6 bases remained unmatched. In its sample, this clonotype was seen a few times. No antigen is known for it. TCRbeta library preparation incorporated unique molecular identifiers. TCRdb re-called the PCR reads through MiXCR, storing one row per CDR3 protein. The repertoire holds fewer than 750,000 distinct CDR3 sequences, with 23% as singletons. This receptor was taken from a boy under two years old who had a stem cell transplant for acute myeloid leukemia, so the T cells may come from the graft donor. The chain has TRBV6-1 and TRBJ1-2; 9 bases line up with TRBD1. This sample comprised PBMCs, mostly from graft donor cells, obtained 360 days after TCRalphabeta/CD19-depleted stem cell transplant. CDR3: CASSLSGTGYGYTF. As DNA, the CDR3 is TGTGCCAGCAGTCTATCCGGGACAGGGTATGGCTACACCTTC.